The TCR beta chain described here comes from a study of cytomegalovirus exposure and HLA in healthy donors. Findings and caveats of the study: In vitro, three CMV-associated chains proved specific for CMV antigens.

Of note for this clone: The antigen is unknown.

Between the trimmed V and J ends, which lost 6 bases and 4 bases, there was a span of 10 bases. The CDR3 contains 13 residues. CDR1 and CDR2 from the germline V gene are LNHDA and SQIVND (reference sequence). Primers for the PCR totalled 60 Vbeta and 13 Jbeta. The table came from immunoSEQ multiplex PCR; TCRdb's copy has only in-frame clones and leaves some out. The sample shows about 59,000 clones, around 83% of them seen only once. The receptor comes from a human donor in good health. Sequenced material: PBMCs. The V and J genes are TRBV19 and TRBJ1-5; D may be TRBD1 (5 bases). CDR3 DNA sequence: TGTGCCAGTAGCGACAGAGCAAATCAGCCCCAGCATTTT. It is translated as CASSDRANQPQHF.